The 9 T cell receptor beta chains below were found in one sample sequenced in a study of identical twins. TCRdb reprocessed the 5' RACE reads with MiXCR, giving one entry per CDR3 protein. Of 750,000 to 950,000 distinct CDR3 sequences listed, around 12% are singletons. The same sample was also studied in work on yellow fever vaccine responses in identical twins.

The sample comprised PBMCs. The receptors come from a woman under 30 in good health.

This clonotype was seen a handful of times. V is TRBV9 and J is TRBJ2-1; D is unclear. The CDR3 has 17 residues. Trimming removed 0 bases at V and 2 bases at J, with 15 bases between. Germline V gives CDR1 SGDLS, CDR2 YYNGEE. The CDR3 DNA sequence: TGTGCCAGCAGCGTAGCTGGCGCGCTTACTCCCTACAATGAGCAGTTCTTC. This encodes CASSVAGALTPYNEQFF.

The chain is built from TRBV4-1 and TRBJ2-2, with D possibly TRBD2 on 6 matching bases. Between the trimmed V and J ends, which lost 1 base and 0 bases, there was a span of 18 bases. CDR1 is MGHRA, CDR2 YSYEKL, per germline. The CDR3 spans 19 residues. CDR3 amino acids: CASSQALAGGIANTGELFF. The CDR3 nucleotides are TGCGCCAGCAGCCAAGCCTTAGCCGGGGGAATCGCGAACACCGGGGAGCTGTTTTTT.

The chain couples TRBV2 to TRBJ2-3, with D possibly matching TRBD2 (5 bases). CDR1 is SNHLY, CDR2 FYNNEI, per germline. The CDR3 loop spans 15 amino acids. V was cut by 10 bases and J by 2 bases, with 19 bases left in between. This CDR3 reads CATRSVRRTTDTQYF. The CDR3 bases are TGTGCCACCCGCAGTGTAAGGAGGACCACAGATACGCAGTATTTT.

This clonotype was seen only a few times. The V and J genes are TRBV10-3 and TRBJ2-7, with a weak D call TRBD1 (6 bases). V was trimmed by 4 bases and J by 2 bases, leaving 12 bases between them. Germline V gene data show CDR1 as ENHRY and CDR2 as SYGVKD. The CDR3 covers 14 residues. The CDR3 bases are TGTGCCATCAGTGGCGGCAGGGACACCTACGAGCAGTACTTC. It specifies CAISGGRDTYEQYF.

This chain links TRBV28 with TRBJ2-1; the D is unclear. The CDR3 is 16 residues long. The V and J ends lost 4 bases and 0 bases respectively, with 13 bases between them. From germline, CDR1 is MDHEN and CDR2 SYDVKM. The CDR3 DNA sequence: TGTGCCAGCAGTTCCCCCGAAGCCATCTCCTACAATGAGCAGTTCTTC. This gives the protein CASSSPEAISYNEQFF.

CDR3 in DNA: TGCAGCGTGTCCCCAACTAGCGGGGTTACAGATACGCAGTATTTT. The encoded protein is CSVSPTSGVTDTQYF. V is TRBV29-1 and J is TRBJ2-3; 10 bases fit TRBD2. The trim removed 6 bases at V and 3 bases at J, leaving 9 bases unmatched. Germline loops: CDR1 SQVTM, CDR2 ANQGSEA. This CDR3 comprises 15 residues.

This clonotype came up a few times. The chain has TRBV7-9 and TRBJ2-1; D gene unclear. Trimming cost V 1 base and J 4 bases, with 11 bases left between them. Per germline, CDR1 SEHNR and CDR2 FQNEAQ (reference sequence). The length of the CDR3 is 15 residues. The CDR3 protein is CASSLVGGQYNEQFF. The CDR3 bases are TGTGCCAGCAGCTTAGTTGGCGGCCAATACAATGAGCAGTTCTTC.

This sequence joins TRBV2 and TRBJ1-1; D is unresolved. Germline V gene data show CDR1 as SNHLY and CDR2 as FYNNEI. V lost 7 bases and J 1 base, leaving 13 bases between the germline ends. The CDR3 is 14 residues long. CDR3 sequence reads: CASKLWGENTEAFF. DNA of the CDR3: TGTGCCAGCAAGCTATGGGGTGAGAACACTGAAGCTTTCTTT.

The table lists this clonotype with many counts. This chain connects TRBV7-9 to TRBJ2-5; the D gene could be TRBD1 or TRBD2 (5 bases each). The CDR3 consists of 14 residues. Germline CDR1 reads SEHNR; CDR2 reads FQNEAQ (reference sequence). V lost 2 bases to trimming and J lost 3 bases, with 10 bases between them. For the CDR3, the DNA is TGTGCCAGCAGCTTACGGACACTAGAAGAGACCCAGTACTTC. It is translated as CASSLRTLEETQYF.